Each of the 10 T cell receptor beta chains below was sequenced from the same sample in a study of breast tumors, draining lymph nodes, adjacent tissues. The lymph nodes were axillary draining lymph nodes from breast cancer patients. Each CDR3 protein gets one entry after TCRdb re-called the multiplex PCR reads with MiXCR. The sample records approximately 200,000 distinct CDR3 sequences, around 33% being singletons. Material for sequencing was axillary lymph node tissue. Receptors were obtained from a female donor with breast cancer. Some clones in this sample may be carry-over from other donors' samples.

The table lists this clonotype with many counts. The chain employs TRBV5-1 and TRBJ2-5; 11 nucleotides agree with TRBD2. The junction had 3 bases not matched to a gene; V was cut back by 3 bases and J by 2 bases. There are 15 residues in the CDR3. Per the germline V gene, CDR1 is SGHRS and CDR2 is YFSETQ. CDR3 nucleotides: TGCGCCAGCAGCTCTAGCGGGGGGTTACAAGAGACCCAGTACTTC. The encoded protein is CASSSSGGLQETQYF.

The chain carries TRBV20-1 and TRBJ1-1; 12 bases agree with TRBD1. Germline CDR1 and CDR2: DFQATT and SNEGSKA (reference sequence). The CDR3 length is 17 residues. The J segment lost 4 bases and the V segment lost 5 bases, leaving 14 bases of the junction unmatched. The CDR3 spells CSASPGQGALWSTEAFF. The CDR3 DNA reads TGCAGTGCTTCCCCGGGACAGGGGGCTTTGTGGTCCACTGAAGCTTTCTTT.

There are a few counts of this clonotype. This chain links TRBV11-3 with TRBJ1-1; D uncertain. Trimming took 2 bases from V and 3 from J, leaving 7 bases between them. CDR1 and CDR2 from the germline V gene are SGHNT and YENEEA. The CDR3 extends over 13 amino acids. The CDR3 region has the DNA TGTGCCAGCAGCTTAAACGGGTACACTGAAGCTTTCTTT. Translation gives CASSLNGYTEAFF.

This clonotype appeared a single time. The chain uses TRBV7-9 and TRBJ1-2; 10 bases are shared with TRBD1. Germline V lookup: CDR1 SEHNR, CDR2 FQNEAQ (reference sequence). The V segment lost 6 bases and the J segment 6 bases; nucleotides outside the gene matches: 4. This CDR3 contains 13 residues. The CDR3, as DNA: TGTGCCAGCAGACTCGGGACAGGGGATGGCTACACCTTC. This encodes CASRLGTGDGYTF.

The sample holds many counts of this clonotype. The V call is TRBV20-1, the J call TRBJ1-2, with 7 nucleotides matching TRBD1. Per germline, CDR1 DFQATT and CDR2 SNEGSKA (reference sequence). The CDR3 sequence is 14 residues long. V trimming: 0 bases; J trimming: 4 bases; junction bases outside the gene matches: 5. The CDR3 nucleotides are TGCAGTGCTAGAGAGGGGGGGACAGTCTATGGCTACACCTTC. It yields the protein CSAREGGTVYGYTF.

In this sample, this clonotype turned up many times. The gene calls are TRBV10-2 and TRBJ1-2; unclear D gene. The CDR3 is 15 amino acids. The V end was cut by 2 bases, the J end by 0 bases, with 10 bases between. CDR1 is WSHSY, CDR2 SAAADI, per germline. CDR3 loop: CASSEPTAPNYGYTF. CDR3 coding DNA: TGCGCCAGCAGTGAGCCCACAGCACCTAACTATGGCTACACCTTC.

This clonotype came up a few times. A read error may explain this, as a much larger clone is one base away. The genes are TRBV20-1 and TRBJ1-2; TRBD1 might be the D (5 bases). Germline values: CDR1 DFQATT, CDR2 SNEGSKA (reference sequence). This CDR3 has 16 amino acids. As DNA, the CDR3 is TGCAGTGCTAGGCCCCCCTCCCCCGGGGCTGACTACGGCTACACCTTC. Its protein is CSARPPSPGADYGYTF.

The chain uses TRBV2 and TRBJ1-6, with D possibly being TRBD1 (5 bases). The CDR3 runs 18 residues. Germline CDR1 is SNHLY and CDR2 is FYNNEI. The V and J ends lost 7 bases and 5 bases respectively, with 24 bases between them. The CDR3 loop reads CASTSAGPTRVDNSPLHF. Here the CDR3 DNA reads TGTGCCAGCACGTCGGCAGGGCCTACCCGGGTGGATAATTCACCCCTCCACTTT.

Details on this clonotype: A read error is possible here, since a much larger clone lies one base away. The chain has TRBV3-1 and TRBJ1-2, with D tentatively TRBD1 (6 bases). There are 13 residues in the CDR3. Germline V gene lookup returns CDR1 LGHDT and CDR2 YNNKEL (reference sequence). This CDR3 is CASSQAYRDGYAF. The CDR3 DNA reads TGTGCCAGCAGCCAAGCTTACAGGGATGGCTACGCCTTC.

This clonotype was counted many times. CDR3 amino acids: CAWSVKGNTQYF. Here the CDR3 DNA reads TGTGCCTGGAGTGTAAAGGGGAACACCCAGTACTTC. The J gene is TRBJ2-5, the V gene TRBV30; possible D gene TRBD1, 5 bases. CDR3 length: 12 amino acids. Between the trimmed V and J ends, which lost 0 bases and 8 bases, there was a span of 10 bases. CDR1 GTSNPN and CDR2 SVGIG come from the germline V gene (reference sequence).